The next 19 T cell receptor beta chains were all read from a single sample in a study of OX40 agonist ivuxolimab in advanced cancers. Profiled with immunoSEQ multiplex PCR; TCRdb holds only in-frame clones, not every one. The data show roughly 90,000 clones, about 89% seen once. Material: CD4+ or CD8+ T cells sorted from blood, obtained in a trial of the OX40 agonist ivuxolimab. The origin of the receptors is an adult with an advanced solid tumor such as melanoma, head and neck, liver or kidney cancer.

CDR3 sequence (DNA): TGCGCCAGCAGCTCTGGGTCGGTCGCTGAAGCTTTCTTT. Translation gives CASSSGSVAEAFF. The genes are TRBV5-1 and TRBJ1-1, with D uncertain. V was trimmed by 3 bases and J by 6 bases, leaving 12 bases between them. The CDR3 has 13 residues. Per germline, CDR1 SGHRS and CDR2 YFSETQ.

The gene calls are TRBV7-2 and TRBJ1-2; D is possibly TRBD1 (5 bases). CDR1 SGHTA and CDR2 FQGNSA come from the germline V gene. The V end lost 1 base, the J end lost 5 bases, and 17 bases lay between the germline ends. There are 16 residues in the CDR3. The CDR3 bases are TGTGCCAGCAGCTTAGATGGGAACCCCAGGGAATATGGCTACACCTTC. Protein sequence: CASSLDGNPREYGYTF. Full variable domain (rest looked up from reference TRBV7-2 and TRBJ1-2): GAGVSQSPSNKVTEKGKDVELRCDPISGHTALYWYRQSLGQGLEFLIYFQGNSAPDKSGLPSDRFSAERTGGSVSTLTIQRTQQEDSAVYLCASSLDGNPREYGYTFGSGTRLTVV.

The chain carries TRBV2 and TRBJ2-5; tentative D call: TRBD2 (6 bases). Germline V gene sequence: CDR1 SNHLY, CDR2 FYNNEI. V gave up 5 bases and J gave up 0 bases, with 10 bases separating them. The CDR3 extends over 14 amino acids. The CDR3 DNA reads TGTGCCAGCAGTAGGGACTTGTACCAAGAGACCCAGTACTTC. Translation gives CASSRDLYQETQYF.

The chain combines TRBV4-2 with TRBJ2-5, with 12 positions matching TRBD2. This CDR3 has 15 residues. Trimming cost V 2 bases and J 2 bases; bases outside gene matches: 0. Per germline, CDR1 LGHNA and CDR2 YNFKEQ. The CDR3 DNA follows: TGTGCCAGCAGCCAACTAGCGGGAGGGCAAGAGACCCAGTACTTC. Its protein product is CASSQLAGGQETQYF.

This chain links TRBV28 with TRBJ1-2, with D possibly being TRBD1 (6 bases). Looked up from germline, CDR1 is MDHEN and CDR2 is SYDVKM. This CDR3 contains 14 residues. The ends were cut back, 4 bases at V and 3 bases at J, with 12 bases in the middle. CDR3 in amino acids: CASSSQGSDYGYTF. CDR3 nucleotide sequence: TGTGCCAGCAGTTCACAGGGTTCCGACTATGGCTACACCTTC.

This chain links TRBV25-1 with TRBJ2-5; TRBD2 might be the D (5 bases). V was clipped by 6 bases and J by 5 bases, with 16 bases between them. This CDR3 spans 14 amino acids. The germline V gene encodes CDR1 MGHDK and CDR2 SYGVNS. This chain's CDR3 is CASSLGIGVETQYF. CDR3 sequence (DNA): TGTGCCAGCAGCCTAGGAATCGGGGTTGAGACCCAGTACTTC.

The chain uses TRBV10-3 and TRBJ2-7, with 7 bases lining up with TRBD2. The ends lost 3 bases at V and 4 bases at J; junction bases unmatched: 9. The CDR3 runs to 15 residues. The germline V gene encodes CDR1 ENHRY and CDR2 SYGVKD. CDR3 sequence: CAISEAQGSGYEQYF. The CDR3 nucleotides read TGTGCCATCAGTGAAGCCCAGGGTAGCGGGTACGAGCAGTACTTC.

As DNA, the CDR3 is TGTGCCAGCAGCGGTTTTTCTACTAGCACAGATACGCAGTATTTT. This sequence encodes CASSGFSTSTDTQYF. The rearrangement uses TRBV25-1 and TRBJ2-3; no definite D call. V was shortened by 6 bases and J by 0 bases, with 13 bases between the two germline ends. The CDR3 is 15 residues long. CDR1 is MGHDK and CDR2 is SYGVNS in the germline V gene.

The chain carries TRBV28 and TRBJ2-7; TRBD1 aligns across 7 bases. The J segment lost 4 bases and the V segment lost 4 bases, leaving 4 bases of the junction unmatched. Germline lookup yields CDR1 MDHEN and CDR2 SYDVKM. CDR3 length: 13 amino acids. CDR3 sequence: CASSSLDRYEQYF. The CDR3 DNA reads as TGTGCCAGCAGTTCCCTGGACAGGTACGAGCAGTACTTC.

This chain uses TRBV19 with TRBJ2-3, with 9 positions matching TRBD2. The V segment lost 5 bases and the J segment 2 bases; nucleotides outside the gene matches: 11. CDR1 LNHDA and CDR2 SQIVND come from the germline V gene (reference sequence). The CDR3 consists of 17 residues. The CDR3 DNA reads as TGTGCCAGTAGTCAACCACCTAGCGGGATGGTCACAGATACGCAGTATTTT. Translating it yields CASSQPPSGMVTDTQYF. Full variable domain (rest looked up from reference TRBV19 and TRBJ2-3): DGGITQSPKYLFRKEGQNVTLSCEQNLNHDAMYWYRQDPGQGLRLIYYSQIVNDFQKGDIAEGYSVSREKKESFPLTVTSAQKNPTAFYLCASSQPPSGMVTDTQYFGPGTRLTVL.

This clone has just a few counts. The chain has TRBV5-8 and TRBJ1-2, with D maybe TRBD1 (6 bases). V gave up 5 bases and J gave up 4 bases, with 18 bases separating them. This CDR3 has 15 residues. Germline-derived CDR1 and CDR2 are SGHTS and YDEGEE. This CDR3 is CASSPKQGSGYGYTF. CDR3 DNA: TGTGCCAGCAGTCCCAAACAGGGATCGGGCTATGGCTACACCTTC.

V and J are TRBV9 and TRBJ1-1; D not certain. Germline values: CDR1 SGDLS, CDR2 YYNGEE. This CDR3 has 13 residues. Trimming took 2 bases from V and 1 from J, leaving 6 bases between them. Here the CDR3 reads CASSVYENTEAFF. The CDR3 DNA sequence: TGTGCCAGCAGCGTGTACGAGAACACTGAAGCTTTCTTT.

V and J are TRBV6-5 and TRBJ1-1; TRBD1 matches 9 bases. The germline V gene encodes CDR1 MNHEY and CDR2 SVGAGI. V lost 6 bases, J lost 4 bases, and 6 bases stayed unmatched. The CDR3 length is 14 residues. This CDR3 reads CASSWDRVGTEAFF. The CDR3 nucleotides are TGTGCCAGCAGCTGGGACAGGGTCGGCACTGAAGCTTTCTTT.

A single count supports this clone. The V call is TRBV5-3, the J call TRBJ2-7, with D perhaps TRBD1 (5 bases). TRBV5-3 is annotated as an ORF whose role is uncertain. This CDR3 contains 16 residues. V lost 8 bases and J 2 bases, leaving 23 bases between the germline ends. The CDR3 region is CASPTPRRRAAYEQYF. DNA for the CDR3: TGTGCCAGCCCCACCCCCCGGCGCAGGGCGGCCTACGAGCAGTACTTC.

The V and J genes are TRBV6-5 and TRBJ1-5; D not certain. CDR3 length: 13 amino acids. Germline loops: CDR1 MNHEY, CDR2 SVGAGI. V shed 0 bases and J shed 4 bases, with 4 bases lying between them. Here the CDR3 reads CASSYSFNQPQHF. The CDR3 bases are TGTGCCAGCAGTTACTCCTTTAATCAGCCCCAGCATTTT.

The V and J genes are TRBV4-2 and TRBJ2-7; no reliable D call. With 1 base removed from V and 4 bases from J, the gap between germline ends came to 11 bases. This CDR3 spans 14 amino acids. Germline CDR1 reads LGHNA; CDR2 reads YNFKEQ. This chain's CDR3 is CASSQVFPSYEQYF. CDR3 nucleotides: TGTGCCAGCAGCCAAGTTTTCCCAAGTTACGAGCAGTACTTC.

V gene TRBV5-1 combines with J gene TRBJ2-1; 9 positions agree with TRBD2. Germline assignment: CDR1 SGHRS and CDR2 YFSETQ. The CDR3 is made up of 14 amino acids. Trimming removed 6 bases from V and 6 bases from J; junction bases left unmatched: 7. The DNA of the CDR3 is TGCGCCAGCACCGCTAGCGGGAACCTCAATGAGCAGTTCTTC. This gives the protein CASTASGNLNEQFF.

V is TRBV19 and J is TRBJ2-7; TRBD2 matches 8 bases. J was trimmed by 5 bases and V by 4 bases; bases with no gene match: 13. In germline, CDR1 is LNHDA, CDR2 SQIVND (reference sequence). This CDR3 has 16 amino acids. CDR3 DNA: TGTGCCAGTAGTAAAGGGACATTTGCGGGAGGCGACGAGCAGTACTTC. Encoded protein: CASSKGTFAGGDEQYF.

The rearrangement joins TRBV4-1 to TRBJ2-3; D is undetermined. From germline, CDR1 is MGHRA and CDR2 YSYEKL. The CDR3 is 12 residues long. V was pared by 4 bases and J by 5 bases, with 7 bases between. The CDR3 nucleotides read TGCGCCAGCAGCCCCACCGGAGATACGCAGTATTTT. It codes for CASSPTGDTQYF.